These T cell receptor beta chains were read from a single sample in a study of T-cell memory formation after mild COVID-19. TCRdb used MiXCR to reprocess the 5' RACE reads, holding one entry per CDR3 protein. The sample has 200,000 to 300,000 distinct CDR3 sequences, over 15% seen once. The specimen sequenced was PBMCs or a T cell subset sorted from them (not recorded which). All receptors derive from a man in his late teens or twenties who had mild COVID-19 (a few samples of this study predate the infection). Cell type and time point are not known. CDR3s include the opening cysteine and the closing phenylalanine or tryptophan. Each record gives: D gene, J gene, clone size, V gene, CDR3 DNA, CDR3 protein. D genes are given only for firm matches. Clone size is stated in some rows and not others, as once, few, many or a class when expanded.

D gene: TRBD1
J gene: TRBJ2-1
clone size: .
V gene: TRBV20-1
CDR3 DNA: TGCAGTGCTAGAGATTACGGGACAGGGTTATACAATGAGCAGTTCTTC
CDR3 protein: CSARDYGTGLYNEQFF

D gene: .
J gene: TRBJ2-5
clone size: few
V gene: TRBV6-5
CDR3 DNA: TGTGCCAGCAGTTCTCCACAGGGGGGGGAGACCCAGTACTTC
CDR3 protein: CASSSPQGGETQYF

D gene: TRBD1
J gene: TRBJ2-3
clone size: many
V gene: TRBV5-1
CDR3 DNA: TGCGCCAGCAGCGTCCCGGGACAGGGTCTCGATACGCAGTATTTT
CDR3 protein: CASSVPGQGLDTQYF

D gene: TRBD1
J gene: TRBJ2-3
clone size: .
V gene: TRBV4-1
CDR3 DNA: TGCGCCAGCAGCCAGAGACAGGGGGCCGGGAGCACAGATACGCAGTATTTT
CDR3 protein: CASSQRQGAGSTDTQYF

D gene: .
J gene: TRBJ1-1
clone size: few
V gene: TRBV6-2/TRBV6-3
CDR3 DNA: TGTGCCAGCAGTTTAGACGGAAAGAACACTGAAGCTTTCTTT
CDR3 protein: CASSLDGKNTEAFF

D gene: .
J gene: TRBJ1-1
clone size: many
V gene: TRBV7-8
CDR3 DNA: TGCGCCAGCAGCCTCGGACAGTTGAACACTGAAGCTTTCTTT
CDR3 protein: CASSLGQLNTEAFF

D gene: .
J gene: TRBJ1-2
clone size: .
V gene: TRBV29-1
CDR3 DNA: TGCAGCGTTGAATGGGTTGGCCCCTATGGCTACACCTTC
CDR3 protein: CSVEWVGPYGYTF

D gene: .
J gene: TRBJ2-4
clone size: many
V gene: TRBV5-1
CDR3 DNA: TGCGCCAGCAGCGGCGACAGCGAAAACATTCAGTACTTC
CDR3 protein: CASSGDSENIQYF

D gene: .
J gene: TRBJ2-2
clone size: few
V gene: TRBV4-3
CDR3 DNA: TGCGCCAGCAGAAGGGTAGGGTCTGCCGGGGAGCTGTTTTTT
CDR3 protein: CASRRVGSAGELFF

D gene: .
J gene: TRBJ2-7
clone size: few
V gene: TRBV29-1
CDR3 DNA: TGCAGCGTTGAATTACGGGATAACGAGCAGTACTTC
CDR3 protein: CSVELRDNEQYF

D gene: .
J gene: TRBJ2-5
clone size: .
V gene: TRBV20-1
CDR3 DNA: TGCAGTGCTAGAGCGGCTTTCCAAGAGACCCAGTACTTC
CDR3 protein: CSARAAFQETQYF

D gene: .
J gene: TRBJ1-2
clone size: .
V gene: TRBV6-5
CDR3 DNA: TGTGCCAGCAGGCCCAGGGTCTCCTATGGCTACACCTTC
CDR3 protein: CASRPRVSYGYTF

D gene: .
J gene: TRBJ1-1
clone size: .
V gene: TRBV7-9
CDR3 DNA: TGTGCCAGCAGCTCCCAGGGGACAATCCCGAACACTGAAGCTTTCTTT
CDR3 protein: CASSSQGTIPNTEAFF

D gene: .
J gene: TRBJ2-5
clone size: .
V gene: TRBV11-2
CDR3 DNA: TGTGCCAGCAGCCCGCAACAGGGACGGGAGGAGACCCAGTACTTC
CDR3 protein: CASSPQQGREETQYF

D gene: .
J gene: TRBJ2-5
clone size: medium-sized
V gene: TRBV7-2
CDR3 DNA: TGTGCCAGCAGCTTATGGGATACTGGCCCCCTAGAGACCCAGTACTTC
CDR3 protein: CASSLWDTGPLETQYF

D gene: .
J gene: TRBJ1-2
clone size: .
V gene: TRBV20-1
CDR3 DNA: TGCAGTGCTGGACAACCTCGGGGATACTATGGCTACACCTTC
CDR3 protein: CSAGQPRGYYGYTF

D gene: .
J gene: TRBJ2-1
clone size: few
V gene: TRBV24-1
CDR3 DNA: TGTGCCACCAGTGAGCTGACAGGAGGGGTCGATGAGCAGTTCTTC
CDR3 protein: CATSELTGGVDEQFF

D gene: .
J gene: TRBJ2-3
clone size: .
V gene: TRBV4-1
CDR3 DNA: TGCGCCAGCAGCTACTTGATAGCGGTTTCAATGGATACGCAGTATTTT
CDR3 protein: CASSYLIAVSMDTQYF

D gene: TRBD2
J gene: TRBJ2-3
clone size: .
V gene: TRBV4-3
CDR3 DNA: TGCGCCAGCAGCCAAAGCCCTAGCGGGGGGAAAGATACGCAGTATTTT
CDR3 protein: CASSQSPSGGKDTQYF

D gene: TRBD2
J gene: TRBJ2-1
clone size: few
V gene: TRBV7-3
CDR3 DNA: TGTGCCAGCAGCCCGGGGGGTTCGGATGAGCAGTTCTTC
CDR3 protein: CASSPGGSDEQFF

D gene: TRBD1
J gene: TRBJ2-7
clone size: few
V gene: TRBV7-9
CDR3 DNA: TGTGCCAGCAGCGACTCCGACAGGGGACACTACGAGCAGTACTTC
CDR3 protein: CASSDSDRGHYEQYF

D gene: .
J gene: TRBJ2-4
clone size: .
V gene: TRBV12-3/TRBV12-4
CDR3 DNA: TGTGCCAGCAGTTTAAGTTTGCAGGGGAAAGGCATTCAGTACTTC
CDR3 protein: CASSLSLQGKGIQYF

D gene: .
J gene: TRBJ1-5
clone size: .
V gene: TRBV5-1
CDR3 DNA: TGCGCCAGCAGCTTGGCAGGAGATAGCAATCAGCCCCAGCATTTT
CDR3 protein: CASSLAGDSNQPQHF

D gene: .
J gene: TRBJ1-4
clone size: few
V gene: TRBV7-6
CDR3 DNA: TGTGCCAGCAGCTTATTCGTCGGGGGTTCTAATGAAAAACTGTTTTTT
CDR3 protein: CASSLFVGGSNEKLFF